This paragraph covers one T cell receptor beta chain sequence. Germline V gene sequence: CDR1 SGHVS, CDR2 FQNEAQ. Trimming stripped 3 bases from V and 0 bases from J, with 8 bases between. The CDR3 has 14 amino acids. The source of the sample is a study of regulatory dendritic cells for organ transplantation. The table came from immunoSEQ multiplex PCR; TCRdb's copy has only in-frame clones and leaves some out. The sample has 30,000 to 40,000 clones, around nine tenths seen once. The chain recombines TRBV7-8 with TRBJ1-1, with D possibly being TRBD1 (5 bases). Sample: naive CD4+ T cells from blood. Subset indicated: CD45RA+ naive T cells. The receptor was derived from a human donor in good health. CDR3 amino acids: CASSFRTLNTEAFF. CDR3 coding DNA: TGTGCCAGCAGCTTCCGGACATTGAACACTGAAGCTTTCTTT. The complete variable domain, with remaining parts taken from reference TRBV7-8 and TRBJ1-1, reads GAGVSQSPRYKVAKRGQDVALRCDPISGHVSLFWYQQALGQGPEFLTYFQNEAQLDKSGLPSDRFFAERPEGSVSTLKIQRTQQEDSAVYLCASSFRTLNTEAFFGQGTRLTVV.